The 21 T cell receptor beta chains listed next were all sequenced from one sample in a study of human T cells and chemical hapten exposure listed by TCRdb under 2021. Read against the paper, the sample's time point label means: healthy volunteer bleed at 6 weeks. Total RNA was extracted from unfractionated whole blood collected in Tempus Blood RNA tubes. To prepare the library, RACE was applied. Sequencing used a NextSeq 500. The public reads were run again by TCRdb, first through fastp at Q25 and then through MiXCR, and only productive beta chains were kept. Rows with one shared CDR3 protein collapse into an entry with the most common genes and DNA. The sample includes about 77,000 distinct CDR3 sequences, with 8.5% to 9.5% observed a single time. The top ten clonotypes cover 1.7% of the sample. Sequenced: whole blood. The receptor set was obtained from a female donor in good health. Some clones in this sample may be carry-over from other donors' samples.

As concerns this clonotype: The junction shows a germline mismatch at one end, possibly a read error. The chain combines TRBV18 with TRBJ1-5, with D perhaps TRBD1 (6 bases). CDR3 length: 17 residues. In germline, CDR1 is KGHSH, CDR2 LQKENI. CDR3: CVSSPPSGEASNQPQHF. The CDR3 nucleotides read TGTGTCAGCTCACCACCGTCAGGGGAGGCGAGCAATCAGCCCCAGCATTTT. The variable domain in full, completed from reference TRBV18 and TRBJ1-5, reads NAGVMQNPRHLVRRRGQEARLRCSPMKGHSHVYWYRQLPEEGLKFMVYLQKENIIDESGMPKERFSAEFPKEGPSILRIQQVVRGDSAAYFCVSSPPSGEASNQPQHFGDGTRLSIL.

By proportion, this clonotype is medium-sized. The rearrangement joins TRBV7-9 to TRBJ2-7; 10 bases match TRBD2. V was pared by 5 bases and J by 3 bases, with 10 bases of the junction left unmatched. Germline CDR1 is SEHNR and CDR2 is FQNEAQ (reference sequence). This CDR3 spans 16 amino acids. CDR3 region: CASSPLGLAGDYEQYF. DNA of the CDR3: TGTGCCAGCAGCCCGCTCGGGCTAGCGGGGGACTACGAGCAGTACTTC.

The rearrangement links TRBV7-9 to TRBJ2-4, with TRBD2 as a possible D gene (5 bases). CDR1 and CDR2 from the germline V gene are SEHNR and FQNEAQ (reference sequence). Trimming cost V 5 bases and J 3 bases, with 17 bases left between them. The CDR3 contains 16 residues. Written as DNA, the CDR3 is TGTGCCAGCAGCCCCAGGTGGGGTGCGGGCAAAAACATTCAGTACTTC. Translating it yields CASSPRWGAGKNIQYF.

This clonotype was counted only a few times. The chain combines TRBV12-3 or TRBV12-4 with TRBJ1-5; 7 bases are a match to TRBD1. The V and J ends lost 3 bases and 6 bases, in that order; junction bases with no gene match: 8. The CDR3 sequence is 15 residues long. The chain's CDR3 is CASSFQGGLPQPQHF. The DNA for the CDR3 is TGTGCCAGCAGTTTTCAGGGGGGTCTGCCTCAGCCCCAGCATTTT.

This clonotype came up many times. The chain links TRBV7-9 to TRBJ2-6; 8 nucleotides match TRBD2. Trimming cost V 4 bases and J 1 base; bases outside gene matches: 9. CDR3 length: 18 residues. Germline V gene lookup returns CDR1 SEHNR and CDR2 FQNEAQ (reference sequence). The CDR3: CASSSIRGGLSGANVLTF. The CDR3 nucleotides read TGTGCCAGCAGCTCAATCCGGGGGGGCCTTTCTGGGGCCAACGTCCTGACTTTC.

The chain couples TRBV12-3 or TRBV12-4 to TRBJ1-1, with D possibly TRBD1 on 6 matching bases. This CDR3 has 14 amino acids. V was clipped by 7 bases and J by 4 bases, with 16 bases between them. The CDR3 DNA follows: TGTGCCAGCACTTTGACGGGGGCTGGCACTGAAGCTTTCTTT. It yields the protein CASTLTGAGTEAFF.

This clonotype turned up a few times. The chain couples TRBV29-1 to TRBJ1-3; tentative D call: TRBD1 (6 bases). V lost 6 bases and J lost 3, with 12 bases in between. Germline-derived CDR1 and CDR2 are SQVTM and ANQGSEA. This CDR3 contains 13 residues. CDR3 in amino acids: CSVEDSGGNTIYF. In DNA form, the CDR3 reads TGCAGCGTAGAGGACAGCGGTGGAAACACCATATATTTT.

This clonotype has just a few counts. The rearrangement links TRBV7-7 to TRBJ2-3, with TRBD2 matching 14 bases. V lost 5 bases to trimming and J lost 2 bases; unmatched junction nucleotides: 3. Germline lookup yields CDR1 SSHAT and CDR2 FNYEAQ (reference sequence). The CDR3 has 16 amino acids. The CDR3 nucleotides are TGTGCCAGCAGCGTGGGACTAGCGGGGGACACAGATACGCAGTATTTT. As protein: CASSVGLAGDTDTQYF. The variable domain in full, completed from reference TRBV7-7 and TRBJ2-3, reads GAGVSQSPRYKVTKRGQDVTLRCDPISSHATLYWYQQALGQGPEFLTYFNYEAQPDKSGLPSDRFSAERPEGSISTLTIQRTEQRDSAMYRCASSVGLAGDTDTQYFGPGTRLTVL.

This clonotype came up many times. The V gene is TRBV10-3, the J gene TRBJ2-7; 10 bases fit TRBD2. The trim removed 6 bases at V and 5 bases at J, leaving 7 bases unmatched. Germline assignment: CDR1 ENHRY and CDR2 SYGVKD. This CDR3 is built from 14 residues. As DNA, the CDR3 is TGTGCCATCAGGGGGACTAGCGTCGTCCACGAGCAGTACTTC. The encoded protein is CAIRGTSVVHEQYF.

Written as DNA, the CDR3 is TGTGCCAGCAGCTTGGTTGGGGTCACTGAAGCTTTCTTT. It translates to CASSLVGVTEAFF. This rearrangement joins TRBV5-8 to TRBJ1-1; D unclear. Germline CDR1 SGHTS, CDR2 YDEGEE. The CDR3 is 13 amino acids. V lost 0 bases and J lost 4, with 7 bases in between.

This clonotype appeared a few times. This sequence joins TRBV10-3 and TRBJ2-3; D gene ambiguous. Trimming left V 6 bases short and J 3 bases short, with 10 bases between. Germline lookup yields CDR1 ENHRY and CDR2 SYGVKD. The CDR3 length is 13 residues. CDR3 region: CAIRAPSTDTQYF. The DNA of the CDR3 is TGTGCCATCAGGGCACCATCTACAGATACGCAGTATTTT.

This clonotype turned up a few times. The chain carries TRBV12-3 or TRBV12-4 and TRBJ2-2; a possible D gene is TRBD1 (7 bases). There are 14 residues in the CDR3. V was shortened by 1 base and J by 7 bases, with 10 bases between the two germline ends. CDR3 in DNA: TGTGCCAGCAGTTTAGTGCAGGGGGGCGGGGAGCTGTTTTTT. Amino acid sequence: CASSLVQGGGELFF.

The CDR3 nucleotides are TGTGCCAGCAGCTTATATTTAGCGGGGGGGATGTCGTATACGCAGTATTTT. It is translated as CASSLYLAGGMSYTQYF. The chain employs TRBV7-2 and TRBJ2-3, with 11 bases matching TRBD2. V was pared by 2 bases and J by 7 bases, with 11 bases of the junction left unmatched. The CDR3 totals 17 residues. Germline values: CDR1 SGHTA, CDR2 FQGNSA.

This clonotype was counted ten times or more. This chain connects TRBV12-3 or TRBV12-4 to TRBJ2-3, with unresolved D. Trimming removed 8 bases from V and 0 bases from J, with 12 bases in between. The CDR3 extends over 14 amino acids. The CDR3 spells CASSFGRSTDTQYF. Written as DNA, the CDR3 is TGTGCCAGCTCCTTCGGCAGGAGCACAGATACGCAGTATTTT.

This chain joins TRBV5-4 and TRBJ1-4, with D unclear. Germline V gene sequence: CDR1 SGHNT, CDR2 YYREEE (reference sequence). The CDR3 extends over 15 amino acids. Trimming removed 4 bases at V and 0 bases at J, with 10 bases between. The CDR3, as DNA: TGTGCCAGCAGCCACCCCCAGGCAACTAATGAAAAACTGTTTTTT. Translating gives CASSHPQATNEKLFF.

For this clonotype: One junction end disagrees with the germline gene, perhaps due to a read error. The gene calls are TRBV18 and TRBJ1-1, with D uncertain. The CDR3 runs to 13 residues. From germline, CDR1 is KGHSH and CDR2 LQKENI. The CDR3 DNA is TGTGTCAGCTCACCTACAGTTCGCACTGAAGCTTTCTTT. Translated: CVSSPTVRTEAFF.

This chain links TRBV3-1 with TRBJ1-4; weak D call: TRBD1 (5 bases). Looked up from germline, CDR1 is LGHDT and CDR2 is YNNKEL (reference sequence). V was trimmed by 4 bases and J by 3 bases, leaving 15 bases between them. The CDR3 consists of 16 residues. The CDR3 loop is CASSRGRGGANEKLFF. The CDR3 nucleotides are TGTGCCAGCAGCCGAGGCCGGGGCGGTGCTAATGAAAAACTGTTTTTT.

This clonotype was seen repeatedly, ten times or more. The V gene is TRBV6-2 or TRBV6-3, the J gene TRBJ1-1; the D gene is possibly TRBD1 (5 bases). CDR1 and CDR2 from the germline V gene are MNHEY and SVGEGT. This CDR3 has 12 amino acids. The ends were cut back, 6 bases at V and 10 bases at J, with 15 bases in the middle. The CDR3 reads CASSHGTPGAFF. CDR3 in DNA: TGTGCCAGCAGCCACGGGACTCCGGGAGCTTTCTTT.

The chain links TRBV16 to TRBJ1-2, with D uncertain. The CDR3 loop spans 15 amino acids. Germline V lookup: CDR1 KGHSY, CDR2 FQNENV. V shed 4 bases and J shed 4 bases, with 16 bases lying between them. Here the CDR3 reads CASSLTQSVVYGYTF. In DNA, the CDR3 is TGTGCCAGCAGCCTCACCCAATCGGTGGTCTATGGCTACACCTTC.

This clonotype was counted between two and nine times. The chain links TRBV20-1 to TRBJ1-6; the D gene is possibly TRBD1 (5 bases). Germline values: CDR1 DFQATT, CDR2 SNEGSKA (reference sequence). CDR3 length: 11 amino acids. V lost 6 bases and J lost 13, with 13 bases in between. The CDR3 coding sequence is TGCAGTGCCAGGGCAGGATCCCCCCTCCACTTT. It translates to CSARAGSPLHF.

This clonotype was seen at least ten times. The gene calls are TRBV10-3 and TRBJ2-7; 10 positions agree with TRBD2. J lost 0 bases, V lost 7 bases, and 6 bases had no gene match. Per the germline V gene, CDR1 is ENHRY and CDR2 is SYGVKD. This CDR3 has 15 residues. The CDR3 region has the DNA TGTGCCATCAAGGAAAGCGGGGGGGTCTCCTACGAGCAGTACTTC. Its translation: CAIKESGGVSYEQYF.